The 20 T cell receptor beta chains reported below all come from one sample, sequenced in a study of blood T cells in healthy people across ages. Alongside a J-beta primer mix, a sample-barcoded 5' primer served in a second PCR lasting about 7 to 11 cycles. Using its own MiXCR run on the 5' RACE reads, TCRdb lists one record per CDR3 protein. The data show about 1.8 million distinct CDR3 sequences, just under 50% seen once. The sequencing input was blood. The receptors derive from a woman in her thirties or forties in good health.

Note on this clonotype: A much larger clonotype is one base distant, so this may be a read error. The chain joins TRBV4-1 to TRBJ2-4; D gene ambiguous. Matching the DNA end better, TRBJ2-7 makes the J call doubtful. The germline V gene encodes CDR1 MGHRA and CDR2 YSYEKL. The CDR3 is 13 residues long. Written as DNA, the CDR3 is TGCGCCAGCAGCCAAGATCCCTACTACGAGCAGTACTTC. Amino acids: CASSQDPYYEQYF.

The CDR3 DNA reads as TGTGCCAGCAGCTTACAAAGAGGGATTGGGTCAGATACGCAGTATTTT. It is translated as CASSLQRGIGSDTQYF. This sequence joins TRBV7-2 and TRBJ2-3; D might be TRBD2 (5 bases). Trimming took off 2 bases at V and 4 bases at J, with 16 bases between the two ends. The CDR3 runs 16 residues. In germline, CDR1 is SGHTA, CDR2 FQGNSA. Full variable domain (outside the CDR3, taken from reference TRBV7-2 and TRBJ2-3): GAGVSQSPSNKVTEKGKDVELRCDPISGHTALYWYRQSLGQGLEFLIYFQGNSAPDKSGLPSDRFSAERTGGSVSTLTIQRTQQEDSAVYLCASSLQRGIGSDTQYFGPGTRLTVL.

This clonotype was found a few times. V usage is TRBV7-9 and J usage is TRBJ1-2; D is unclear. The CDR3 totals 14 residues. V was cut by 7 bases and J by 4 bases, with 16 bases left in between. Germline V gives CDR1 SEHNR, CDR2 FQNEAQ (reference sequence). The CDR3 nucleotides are TGTGCCAGCACCTCCAGTCCTGTCATCTATGGCTACACCTTC. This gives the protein CASTSSPVIYGYTF.

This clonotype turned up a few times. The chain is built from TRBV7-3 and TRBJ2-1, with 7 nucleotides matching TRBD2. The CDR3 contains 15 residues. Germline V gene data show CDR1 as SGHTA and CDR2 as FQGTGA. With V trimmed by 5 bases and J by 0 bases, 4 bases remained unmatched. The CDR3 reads CASSQGLHSYNEQFF. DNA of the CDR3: TGTGCCAGCAGCCAGGGACTACACTCCTACAATGAGCAGTTCTTC.

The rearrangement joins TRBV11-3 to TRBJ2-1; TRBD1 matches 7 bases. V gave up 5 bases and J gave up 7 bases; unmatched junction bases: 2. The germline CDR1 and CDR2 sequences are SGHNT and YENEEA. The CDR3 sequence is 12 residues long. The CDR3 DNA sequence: TGTGCCAGCAGCATACAGGGGAATGAGCAGTTCTTC. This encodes CASSIQGNEQFF.

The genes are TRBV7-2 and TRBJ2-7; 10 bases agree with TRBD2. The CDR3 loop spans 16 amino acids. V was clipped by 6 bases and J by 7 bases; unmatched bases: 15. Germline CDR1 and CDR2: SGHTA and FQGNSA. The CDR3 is CASSSSGGGYYNEQYF. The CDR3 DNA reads TGTGCCAGCAGTTCCAGCGGGGGGGGATACTACAATGAGCAGTACTTC.

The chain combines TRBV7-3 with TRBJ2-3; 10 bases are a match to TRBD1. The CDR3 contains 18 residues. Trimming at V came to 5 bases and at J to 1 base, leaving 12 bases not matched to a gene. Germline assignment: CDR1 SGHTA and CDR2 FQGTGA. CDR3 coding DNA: TGTGCCAGCAGCCCTATCCCAATTGGGACAGGGGGCACAGATACGCAGTATTTT. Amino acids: CASSPIPIGTGGTDTQYF. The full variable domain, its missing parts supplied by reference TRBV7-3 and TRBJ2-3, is GAGVSQTPSNKVTEKGKYVELRCDPISGHTALYWYRQSLGQGPEFLIYFQGTGAADDSGLPNDRFFAVRPEGSVSTLKIQRTERGDSAVYLCASSPIPIGTGGTDTQYFGPGTRLTVL.

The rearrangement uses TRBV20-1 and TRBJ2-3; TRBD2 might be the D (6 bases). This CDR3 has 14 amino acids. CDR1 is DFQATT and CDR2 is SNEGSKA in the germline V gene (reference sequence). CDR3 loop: CSSAAAGKTDTQYF. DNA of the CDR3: TGCAGCTCGGCCGCGGCGGGGAAGACAGATACGCAGTATTTT.

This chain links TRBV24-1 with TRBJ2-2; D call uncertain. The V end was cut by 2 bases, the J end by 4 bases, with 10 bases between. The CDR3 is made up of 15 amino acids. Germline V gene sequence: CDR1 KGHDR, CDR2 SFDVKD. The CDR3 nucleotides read TGTGCCACCAGTGATTCCCCCTATAGCACCGGGGAGCTGTTTTTT. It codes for CATSDSPYSTGELFF.

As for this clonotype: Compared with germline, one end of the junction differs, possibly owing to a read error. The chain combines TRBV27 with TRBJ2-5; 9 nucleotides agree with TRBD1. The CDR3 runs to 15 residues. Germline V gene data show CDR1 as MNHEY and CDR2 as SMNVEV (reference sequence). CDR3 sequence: CASGLRGQGQETQYF. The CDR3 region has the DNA TGTGCCAGCGGTTTAAGGGGACAGGGTCAAGAGACCCAGTACTTC.

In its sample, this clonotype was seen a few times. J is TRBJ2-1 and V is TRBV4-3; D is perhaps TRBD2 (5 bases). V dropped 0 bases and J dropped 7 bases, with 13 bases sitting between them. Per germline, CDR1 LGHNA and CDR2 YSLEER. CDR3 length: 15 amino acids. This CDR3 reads CASSQDEGLANEQFF. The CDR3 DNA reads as TGCGCCAGCAGCCAAGATGAAGGGCTAGCTAATGAGCAGTTCTTC.

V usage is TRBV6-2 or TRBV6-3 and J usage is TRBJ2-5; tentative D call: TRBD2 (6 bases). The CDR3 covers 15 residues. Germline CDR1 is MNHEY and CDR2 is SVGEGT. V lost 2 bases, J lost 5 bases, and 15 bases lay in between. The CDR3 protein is CASSYGTLRRETQYF. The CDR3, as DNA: TGTGCCAGCAGTTACGGGACTCTAAGGAGGGAGACCCAGTACTTC.

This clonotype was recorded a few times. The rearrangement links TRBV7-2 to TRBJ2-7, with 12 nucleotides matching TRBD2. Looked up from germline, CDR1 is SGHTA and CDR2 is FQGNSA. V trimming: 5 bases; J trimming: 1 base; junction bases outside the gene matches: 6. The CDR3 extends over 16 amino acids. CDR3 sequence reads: CASSPAGTSGSYEQYF. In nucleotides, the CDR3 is TGTGCCAGCAGCCCCGCCGGGACTAGCGGGTCCTACGAGCAGTACTTC.

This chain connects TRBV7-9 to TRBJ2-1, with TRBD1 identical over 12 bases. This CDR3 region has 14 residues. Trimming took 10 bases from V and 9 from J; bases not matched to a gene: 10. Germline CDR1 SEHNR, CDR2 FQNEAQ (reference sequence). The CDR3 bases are TGTGCCATACCCCGGGGACAGGGGGCTATTGAGCAGTTCTTC. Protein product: CAIPRGQGAIEQFF.

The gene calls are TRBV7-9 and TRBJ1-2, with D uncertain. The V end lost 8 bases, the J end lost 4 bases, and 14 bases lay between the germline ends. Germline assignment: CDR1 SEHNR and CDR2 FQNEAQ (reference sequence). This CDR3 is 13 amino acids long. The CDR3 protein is CASGNTVLYGYTF. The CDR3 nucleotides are TGTGCCAGCGGAAATACAGTCCTCTATGGCTACACCTTC.

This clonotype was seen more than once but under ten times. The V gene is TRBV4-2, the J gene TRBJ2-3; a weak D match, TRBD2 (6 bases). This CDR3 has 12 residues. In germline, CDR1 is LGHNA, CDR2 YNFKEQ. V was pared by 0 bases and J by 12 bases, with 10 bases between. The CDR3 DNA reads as TGTGCCAGCAGCCAAGACGTAGCGGATCAGTATTTT. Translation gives CASSQDVADQYF.

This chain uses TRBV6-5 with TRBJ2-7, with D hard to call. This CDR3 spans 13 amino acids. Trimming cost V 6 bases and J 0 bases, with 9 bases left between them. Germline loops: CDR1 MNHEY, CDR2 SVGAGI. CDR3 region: CASRVASSYEQYF. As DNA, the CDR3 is TGTGCCAGCAGAGTGGCTAGCTCCTACGAGCAGTACTTC.

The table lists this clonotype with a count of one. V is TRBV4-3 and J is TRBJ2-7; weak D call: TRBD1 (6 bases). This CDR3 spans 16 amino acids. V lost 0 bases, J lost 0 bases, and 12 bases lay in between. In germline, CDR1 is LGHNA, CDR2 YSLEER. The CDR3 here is CASSQDNRAGSYEQYF. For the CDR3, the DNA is TGCGCCAGCAGCCAAGATAACAGGGCCGGCTCCTACGAGCAGTACTTC.

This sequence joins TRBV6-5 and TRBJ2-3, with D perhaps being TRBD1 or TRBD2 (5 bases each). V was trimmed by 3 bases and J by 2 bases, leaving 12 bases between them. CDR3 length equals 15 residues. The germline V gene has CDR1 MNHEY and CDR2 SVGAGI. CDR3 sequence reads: CASSYLGDATDTQYF. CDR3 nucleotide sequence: TGTGCCAGCAGTTATCTCGGGGACGCCACAGATACGCAGTATTTT.

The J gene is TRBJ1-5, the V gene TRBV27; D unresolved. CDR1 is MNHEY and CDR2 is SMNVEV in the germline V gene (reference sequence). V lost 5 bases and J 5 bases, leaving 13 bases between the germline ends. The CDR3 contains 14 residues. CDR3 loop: CASSHVGMDQPQHF. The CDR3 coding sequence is TGTGCCAGCAGTCACGTAGGCATGGATCAGCCCCAGCATTTT.